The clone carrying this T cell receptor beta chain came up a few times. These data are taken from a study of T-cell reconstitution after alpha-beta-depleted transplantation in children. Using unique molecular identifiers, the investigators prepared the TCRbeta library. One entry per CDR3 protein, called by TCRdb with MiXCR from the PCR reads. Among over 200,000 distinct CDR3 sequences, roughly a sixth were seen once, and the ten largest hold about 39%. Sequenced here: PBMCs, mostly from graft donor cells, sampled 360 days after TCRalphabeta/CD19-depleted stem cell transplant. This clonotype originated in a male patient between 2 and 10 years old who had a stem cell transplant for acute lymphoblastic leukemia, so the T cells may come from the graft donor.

CDR3 amino acids: CASSVSSWKGDSLVYGYTF. As DNA, the CDR3 is TGTGCCAGCAGCGTATCTTCATGGAAGGGGGACAGTCTAGTTTATGGCTACACCTTC. The chain joins TRBV9 to TRBJ1-2; 7 positions match TRBD1. Germline CDR1 and CDR2: SGDLS and YYNGEE. The CDR3 covers 19 residues. With 1 base clipped from V and 5 bases from J, the junction kept 20 bases outside the gene matches.